The 18 T cell receptor beta chains given below trace back to one sample, sequenced in a study of T cell responses to AZD1222 COVID-19 vaccine. TCRdb's copy holds only in-frame clones and misses some; the assay was immunoSEQ multiplex PCR. The profile shows about 80,000 clones, 70% to 90% of them singletons. The input for sequencing was peripheral blood, taken 28 days after the second AZD1222 dose. The origin of the receptors is an adult who received the AZD1222 COVID-19 vaccine.

The chain is built from TRBV18 and TRBJ1-1, with 10 bases matching TRBD1. V trimming: 3 bases; J trimming: 12 bases; junction bases outside the gene matches: 19. The germline V gene encodes CDR1 KGHSH and CDR2 LQKENI. This CDR3 contains 17 residues. DNA for the CDR3: TGTGCCAGCTCACCTTCTCAACGGAGCAGAGGGACAGGGGAGACTTTCTTT. Protein product: CASSPSQRSRGTGETFF.

The chain uses TRBV28 and TRBJ2-7; the match to TRBD2 covers 8 bases. The V gene's germline CDR1 is MDHEN and CDR2 SYDVKM. V dropped 6 bases and J dropped 0; count of bases not matched to a gene: 4. The CDR3 covers 14 residues. DNA for the CDR3: TGTGCCAGCAGCCCGGGAGGGCGCTCCTACGAGCAGTACTTC. It yields the protein CASSPGGRSYEQYF.

The rearrangement joins TRBV7-4 to TRBJ1-3; D is perhaps TRBD1 (6 bases). Looked up from germline, CDR1 is SGHVT and CDR2 is SQSDAQ. V lost 3 bases and J 0 bases, leaving 9 bases between the germline ends. The CDR3 is 15 residues long. Written as DNA, the CDR3 is TGTGCCAGCAGCTTCAACAGGGTCTCTGGAAACACCATATATTTT. Residues: CASSFNRVSGNTIYF.

V and J are TRBV27 and TRBJ1-6; D is ambiguous. Trimming left V 9 bases short and J 6 bases short, with 12 bases between. This CDR3 is built from 13 residues. Looked up from germline, CDR1 is MNHEY and CDR2 is SMNVEV (reference sequence). The CDR3, as DNA: TGTGCCAGTCAGAGGCAGATTAATTCACCCCTCCACTTT. As protein: CASQRQINSPLHF.

The gene calls are TRBV19 and TRBJ1-1; TRBD1 might be the D (6 bases). CDR1 is LNHDA, CDR2 SQIVND, per germline (reference sequence). V dropped 5 bases and J dropped 3 bases, with 10 bases sitting between them. The CDR3 consists of 13 residues. The CDR3 nucleotides are TGTGCCAGTAGTCAACAGGGAGACACTGAAGCTTTCTTT. Protein sequence: CASSQQGDTEAFF.

This sequence joins TRBV28 and TRBJ1-4; weak D call: TRBD1 (5 bases). Germline-derived CDR1 and CDR2 are MDHEN and SYDVKM. Trimming stripped 5 bases from V and 7 bases from J, with 14 bases between. This CDR3 has 14 residues. In DNA, the CDR3 is TGTGCCAGCAGTCCTGTGGGGGATAGTGAAAAACTGTTTTTT. Its translation is CASSPVGDSEKLFF.

V gene TRBV6-5 combines with J gene TRBJ2-5; D unresolved. CDR1 is MNHEY, CDR2 SVGAGI, per germline. The CDR3 runs to 11 residues. With 2 bases removed from V and 5 bases from J, the gap between germline ends came to 3 bases. Here the CDR3 reads CASSYGETQYF. The DNA of the CDR3 is TGTGCCAGCAGTTACGGGGAGACCCAGTACTTC.

The chain employs TRBV11-3 and TRBJ2-5, with a tentative D call TRBD2 (6 bases). The CDR3 has 16 amino acids. Germline loops: CDR1 SGHNT, CDR2 YENEEA. The V end lost 1 base, the J end lost 4 bases, and 16 bases lay between the germline ends. The CDR3 nucleotides read TGTGCCAGCAGCTTAGGCCAACGGGAGAAGGGAGAGACCCAGTACTTC. Amino acid sequence: CASSLGQREKGETQYF.

The genes are TRBV15 and TRBJ2-7, with no clear D. Per germline, CDR1 LNHNV and CDR2 YYDKDF (reference sequence). With 5 bases removed from V and 0 bases from J, the gap between germline ends came to 11 bases. CDR3 length: 14 residues. CDR3 loop: CATSGQKSSYEQYF. CDR3 in DNA: TGTGCCACCAGCGGCCAAAAGAGCTCCTACGAGCAGTACTTC.

The rearrangement links TRBV11-2 to TRBJ2-5; 8 bases align to TRBD2. The germline gives CDR1 SGHAT, CDR2 FQNNGV. V trimming: 3 bases; J trimming: 5 bases; junction bases outside the gene matches: 5. The CDR3 extends over 14 amino acids. The chain's CDR3 is CASSFGASGETQYF. The CDR3 DNA reads as TGTGCCAGCAGCTTTGGGGCTAGCGGGGAGACCCAGTACTTC.

The rearrangement joins TRBV5-8 to TRBJ1-3; no firm D call. Between the trimmed V and J ends, which lost 6 bases and 8 bases, there was a span of 12 bases. This CDR3 region has 12 residues. The germline V gene has CDR1 SGHTS and CDR2 YDEGEE. The CDR3 DNA reads TGTGCCAGCACCCGACCCCTGGACACCATATATTTT. The encoded protein is CASTRPLDTIYF.

This clone came up once. The rearrangement links TRBV4-1 to TRBJ2-1, with 9 bases fitting TRBD2. Germline values: CDR1 MGHRA, CDR2 YSYEKL. This CDR3 has 15 residues. Germline trimming cut 4 bases from V and 5 bases from J; bases unmatched to any gene: 6. The CDR3 nucleotides read TGCGCCAGCAGCCCCTTGCTAGCGGGAAACAATGAGCAGTTCTTC. Translating it yields CASSPLLAGNNEQFF.

The chain is built from TRBV2 and TRBJ1-5; D uncertain. Trimming took off 0 bases at V and 1 base at J, with 10 bases between the two ends. Germline V gene data show CDR1 as SNHLY and CDR2 as FYNNEI. This CDR3 contains 16 residues. The CDR3 bases are TGTGCCAGCAGTGAAGCATCACCGGGAAGCAATCAGCCCCAGCATTTT. Amino acid sequence: CASSEASPGSNQPQHF. The full variable domain, its missing parts supplied by reference TRBV2 and TRBJ1-5, is EPEVTQTPSHQVTQMGQEVILRCVPISNHLYFYWYRQILGQKVEFLVSFYNNEISEKSEIFDDQFSVERPDGSNFTLKIRSTKLEDSAMYFCASSEASPGSNQPQHFGDGTRLSIL.

This chain uses TRBV6-2 or TRBV6-3 with TRBJ2-5, with D uncertain. Per the germline V gene, CDR1 is MNHEY and CDR2 is SVGEGT. The CDR3 runs 13 residues. The V and J ends lost 5 bases and 5 bases respectively, with 12 bases between them. CDR3 DNA sequence: TGTGCCAGCAGTGTTACAGAAACCGAGACCCAGTACTTC. Amino acid sequence: CASSVTETETQYF.

The chain joins TRBV6-2 or TRBV6-3 to TRBJ1-3; D is undetermined. The germline V and J ends were trimmed by 4 bases and 0 bases, with 13 bases remaining between them. This CDR3 region has 16 residues. Germline CDR1 is MNHEY and CDR2 is SVGEGT. CDR3 residues: CASSLRVRSSGNTIYF. Written as DNA, the CDR3 is TGTGCCAGCAGTTTAAGGGTGCGAAGCTCTGGAAACACCATATATTTT.

Only one count was recorded for this clone. CDR3 region: CASSLPNQPQHF. The CDR3 DNA follows: TGTGCCAGCTCACTACCCAATCAGCCCCAGCATTTT. The rearrangement uses TRBV18 and TRBJ1-5, with unresolved D. This CDR3 spans 12 amino acids. From germline, CDR1 is KGHSH and CDR2 LQKENI. Trimming removed 4 bases at V and 3 bases at J, with 4 bases between.

The chain couples TRBV5-1 to TRBJ2-1; 11 bases fit TRBD2. Germline CDR1 SGHRS, CDR2 YFSETQ. V was clipped by 4 bases and J by 3 bases; unmatched bases: 3. The CDR3 is made up of 15 amino acids. CDR3 protein: CASSETSGNYNEQFF. The CDR3 nucleotides read TGCGCCAGCAGCGAGACTAGCGGGAACTACAATGAGCAGTTCTTC.

The chain couples TRBV7-8 to TRBJ1-3; 7 bases align to TRBD1. There are 14 residues in the CDR3. CDR1 is SGHVS, CDR2 FQNEAQ, per germline. The ends lost 6 bases at V and 0 bases at J; junction bases unmatched: 2. The CDR3 spells CASRQGSSGNTIYF. The DNA of the CDR3 is TGTGCCAGCAGACAGGGGAGCTCTGGAAACACCATATATTTT.